Sequencing of this T cell receptor beta chain was carried out in a study of T cell repertoires in cytomegalovirus infection. Study-level background: Based on public TCR beta signatures, there were indications of CMV infection and of a matching HLA type. General observations from the study: Summed frequency of shared TCR beta families picked out CMV carriers who also had the relevant HLA. What dominated the ex vivo response were HLA-C-restricted CMV-specific TCR beta clonotypes.

This clonotype was counted at least ten times. Its antigen is not identified. Germline CDR1 reads SGHTA; CDR2 reads FQGNSA. This CDR3 comprises 12 residues. V was clipped by 5 bases and J by 4 bases, with 6 bases between them. TCRdb re-derived calls from the reads in MiXCR, one entry per CDR3 protein. In the table there are about 240,000 distinct CDR3 sequences, 9% to 15% of which are singletons. The chain joins TRBV7-2 to TRBJ1-3; D is uncertain. Sequencing was performed on PBMCs. The receptor was derived from a human donor in good health (CMV status not recorded). Some clones in this sample may be carry-over from other donors' samples. For the CDR3, the DNA is TGTGCCAGCAGCGGCCTCGGAAACACCATATATTTT. This codes for CASSGLGNTIYF.